Presented here are 24 T cell receptor beta chains from one specimen sequenced in a study of blood T cell repertoires in COVID-19. The protocol was immunoSEQ multiplex PCR, while the TCRdb copy is restricted to in-frame clones and leaves out a portion. The table lists approximately 200,000 clones, nearly 90% of them singletons, with 10% to 12% in the top ten. Sequenced: PBMCs or T cells enriched from blood (not recorded which). Receptors were obtained from a man between 25 and 39 years old who had recovered from COVID-19.

The V call is TRBV9, the J call TRBJ2-7; weak D call: TRBD2 (5 bases). The V end lost 4 bases, the J end lost 1 base, and 15 bases lay between the germline ends. The CDR3 loop spans 15 amino acids. Looked up from germline, CDR1 is SGDLS and CDR2 is YYNGEE. CDR3 nucleotides: TGTGCCAGCAGCCCCGGGGTGGCCCGTTCCTACGAGCAGTACTTC. Its translation: CASSPGVARSYEQYF.

CDR3 nucleotides: TGTGCCAGCAGTTCTAGCGGGAGGTCCTACGAGCAGTACTTC. Translation gives CASSSSGRSYEQYF. The V and J genes are TRBV7-6 and TRBJ2-7; 11 nucleotides match TRBD2. The CDR3 has 14 amino acids. The germline V gene encodes CDR1 SGHVS and CDR2 FNYEAQ. V gave up 6 bases and J gave up 1 base; unmatched junction bases: 2.

The genes are TRBV7-2 and TRBJ2-7, with 7 bases identical to TRBD2. CDR1 and CDR2 (germline): SGHTA, FQGNSA. After removal of 6 bases from V and 6 bases from J, the junction contained 14 bases not matched to a gene. There are 15 residues in the CDR3. CDR3 protein: CASRPGGRNLGEQYF. CDR3 coding DNA: TGTGCCAGCAGGCCGGGAGGACGCAACCTGGGCGAGCAGTACTTC.

V usage is TRBV27 and J usage is TRBJ1-2, with TRBD1 matching 9 bases. The CDR3 is 15 residues long. V was clipped by 4 bases and J by 5 bases; unmatched bases: 8. CDR1 is MNHEY and CDR2 is SMNVEV in the germline V gene (reference sequence). The CDR3 loop is CASSSPDRGQYGYTF. CDR3 nucleotides: TGTGCCAGCAGTTCCCCGGACAGGGGCCAGTATGGCTACACCTTC.

The rearrangement joins TRBV7-9 to TRBJ2-5; D perhaps matches TRBD1 (6 bases). The CDR3 contains 13 residues. V dropped 5 bases and J dropped 3 bases, with 10 bases sitting between them. Germline CDR1 SEHNR, CDR2 FQNEAQ (reference sequence). CDR3 coding DNA: TGTGCCAGCAGCATAGGGACAAAAGAGACCCAGTACTTC. Protein product: CASSIGTKETQYF.

The gene calls are TRBV18 and TRBJ2-2; D uncertain. V lost 2 bases and J lost 2, with 6 bases in between. Germline V CDR1 and CDR2: KGHSH, LQKENI. This CDR3 has 14 residues. The CDR3 loop is CASSPKPNTGELFF. The DNA for the CDR3 is TGTGCCAGCTCACCAAAGCCAAACACCGGGGAGCTGTTTTTT.

In this sample, this clone turned up a few times. This sequence joins TRBV6-5 and TRBJ2-7; 9 bases are a match to TRBD1. Germline trimming cut 4 bases from V and 5 bases from J; bases unmatched to any gene: 6. Germline V gene sequence: CDR1 MNHEY, CDR2 SVGAGI. The CDR3 has 14 amino acids. The CDR3 spells CASSFRTGVDEQYF. DNA of the CDR3: TGTGCCAGCAGTTTTCGGACAGGGGTGGACGAGCAGTACTTC.

The chain carries TRBV18 and TRBJ2-7; D uncertain. The CDR3 consists of 13 residues. CDR1 KGHSH and CDR2 LQKENI come from the germline V gene. V lost 3 bases, J lost 1 base, and 7 bases lay in between. The DNA for the CDR3 is TGTGCCAGCTCACCTACAGTTTCCTACGAGCAGTACTTC. It is translated as CASSPTVSYEQYF.

About this clone: Other DNA sequences in the same sample also yield this CDR3. The chain is built from TRBV12-3 or TRBV12-4 and TRBJ1-2; no definite D call. Trimming cost V 1 base and J 5 bases, with 5 bases left between them. The CDR3 totals 12 residues. CDR3 DNA sequence: TGTGCCAGCAGTTTAGGGCCGTATGGCTACACCTTC. Translated, it gives CASSLGPYGYTF.

This sequence joins TRBV9 and TRBJ1-1, with unresolved D. V was trimmed by 0 bases and J by 2 bases, leaving 8 bases between them. The CDR3 runs to 14 residues. CDR1 and CDR2 from the germline V gene are SGDLS and YYNGEE. The CDR3 loop is CASSVATQNTEAFF. The CDR3 bases are TGTGCCAGCAGCGTAGCTACCCAAAACACTGAAGCTTTCTTT.

The rearrangement uses TRBV5-5 and TRBJ2-1, with 8 bases fitting TRBD2. J lost 8 bases, V lost 2 bases, and 9 bases had no gene match. CDR3 length equals 15 residues. Germline CDR1 and CDR2: SGHKS and YYEKEE (reference sequence). CDR3 sequence reads: CASSLRGRWFDEQFF. In nucleotides, the CDR3 is TGTGCCAGCAGCTTACGCGGGAGGTGGTTTGATGAGCAGTTCTTC.

The chain employs TRBV9 and TRBJ1-1; 9 bases map to TRBD1. The germline V gene encodes CDR1 SGDLS and CDR2 YYNGEE. Losses at the gene ends were 3 bases for V and 4 bases for J; bases not matched to a gene: 1. There are 13 residues in the CDR3. In nucleotides, the CDR3 is TGTGCCAGCAGCGAGACAGGGGGCACTGAAGCTTTCTTT. Translation gives CASSETGGTEAFF.

This chain connects TRBV30 to TRBJ1-1; TRBD1 matches 9 bases. The ends lost 4 bases at V and 5 bases at J; junction bases unmatched: 20. CDR3 length: 18 residues. Germline lookup yields CDR1 GTSNPN and CDR2 SVGIG (reference sequence). CDR3 protein: CAWTPQRDRGIGDTEAFF. As DNA, the CDR3 is TGTGCCTGGACTCCACAGAGAGACAGGGGGATCGGGGATACTGAAGCTTTCTTT.

This clone was observed a few times. This rearrangement joins TRBV7-9 to TRBJ2-2; D remains ambiguous. Germline CDR1 is SEHNR and CDR2 is FQNEAQ (reference sequence). Trimming removed 1 base from V and 6 bases from J, with 6 bases in between. This CDR3 has 13 amino acids. As DNA, the CDR3 is TGTGCCAGCAGCTTAGTAGTTGCCGGGGAGCTGTTTTTT. Translating gives CASSLVVAGELFF.

The CDR3 region has the DNA TGCGCCAGCAGCCAATTGGCCACCCGGACAGGGCAAGGCTACACCTTC. The encoded protein is CASSQLATRTGQGYTF. J is TRBJ1-2 and V is TRBV4-1, with TRBD1 matching over 8 bases. Losses at the gene ends were 2 bases for V and 8 bases for J; bases not matched to a gene: 13. CDR3 size: 16 residues. CDR1 is MGHRA and CDR2 is YSYEKL in the germline V gene.

V is TRBV27 and J is TRBJ2-7; D may be TRBD1 (5 bases). V lost 3 bases and J lost 7, with 13 bases in between. From germline, CDR1 is MNHEY and CDR2 SMNVEV (reference sequence). The CDR3 sequence is 13 residues long. The CDR3, as DNA: TGTGCCAGCAGTTTGGGCAGGGTGAGGGAGCAGTACTTC. Translating it yields CASSLGRVREQYF.

The V and J genes are TRBV12-5 and TRBJ1-4; D is possibly TRBD1 (6 bases). From germline, CDR1 is LGHNT and CDR2 FRNRAP. The CDR3 totals 17 residues. The V end was cut by 0 bases, the J end by 1 base, with 12 bases between. This CDR3 reads CASGLVGAIRTNEKLFF. CDR3 in DNA: TGTGCTAGTGGTTTGGTGGGGGCGATTAGAACTAATGAAAAACTGTTTTTT.

The chain uses TRBV5-1 and TRBJ2-7, with TRBD2 matching 12 bases. The germline V gene encodes CDR1 SGHRS and CDR2 YFSETQ. The CDR3 loop spans 17 amino acids. V gave up 0 bases and J gave up 2 bases; unmatched junction bases: 6. CDR3 in amino acids: CASSLGHSSGRAYEQYF. The CDR3 nucleotides read TGCGCCAGCAGCTTGGGTCACTCTAGCGGGAGGGCCTACGAGCAGTACTTC.

Only a few counts were recorded for this clone. The V call is TRBV18, the J call TRBJ2-1; TRBD1 matches at 8 bases. The V gene end was trimmed by 2 bases and the J gene end by 6 bases; junction bases not matched to a gene: 6. The CDR3 contains 15 residues. Germline V gene lookup returns CDR1 KGHSH and CDR2 LQKENI. CDR3 loop: CASSPRTGHGNEQFF. CDR3 nucleotides: TGTGCCAGCTCACCAAGGACAGGGCATGGCAATGAGCAGTTCTTC.

A few counts support this clone. The chain employs TRBV28 and TRBJ1-6, with D perhaps TRBD1 (5 bases). CDR1 is MDHEN, CDR2 SYDVKM, per germline. Trimming removed 6 bases at V and 10 bases at J, with 28 bases between. CDR3 length: 18 amino acids. The DNA for the CDR3 is TGTGCCAGCAGCCTGACTTTTTTGACAGAACCGGATCGGTCACCCCTCCACTTT. Its translation: CASSLTFLTEPDRSPLHF.

CDR3 residues: CSAGGGDGYTF. As DNA, the CDR3 is TGCAGTGCTGGGGGGGGTGATGGCTACACCTTC. The V gene is TRBV20-1, the J gene TRBJ1-2; perhaps TRBD1 as D (5 bases). With 5 bases removed from V and 6 bases from J, the gap between germline ends came to 10 bases. Germline V gene lookup returns CDR1 DFQATT and CDR2 SNEGSKA (reference sequence). The CDR3 is 11 residues long.

J is TRBJ2-7 and V is TRBV18, with TRBD1 identical over 7 bases. Unmatched junction bases numbered 13, after V lost 3 bases and J lost 2 bases. CDR3 size: 17 residues. The germline V gene has CDR1 KGHSH and CDR2 LQKENI. The CDR3 nucleotides read TGTGCCAGCTCACCCTCGAACAGGGGTACTAGGACCTACGAGCAGTACTTC. It translates to CASSPSNRGTRTYEQYF.

There are a few counts of this clone. The chain has TRBV7-8 and TRBJ1-5; the match to TRBD1 covers 9 bases. Trimming cost V 5 bases and J 0 bases; bases outside gene matches: 8. The CDR3 totals 17 residues. Germline loops: CDR1 SGHVS, CDR2 FQNEAQ. The CDR3 bases are TGTGCCAGCAGCCTGAGGACAGGGGCCTATAGCAATCAGCCCCAGCATTTT. The encoded protein is CASSLRTGAYSNQPQHF.

This clone has only a few counts. The chain joins TRBV11-2 to TRBJ2-7, with 10 bases aligning to TRBD1. This CDR3 comprises 14 residues. V shed 4 bases, J shed 2 bases, and the junction held 2 bases outside the gene matches. CDR1 and CDR2 (germline): SGHAT, FQNNGV. The CDR3 bases are TGTGCCAGCAGCTGGGACAGGGGTCCCTACGAGCAGTACTTC. This encodes CASSWDRGPYEQYF.